One sample yielded the 13 T cell receptor beta chains listed below, sequenced in a study of blood T cell repertoires in COVID-19. Sequencing was performed with immunoSEQ multiplex PCR; in TCRdb, only in-frame clones are kept and a portion is missing. The sample has 200,000 to 300,000 clones, 82% seen once. Sequencing was performed on peripheral blood. The receptors were gathered from a woman aged 70-85 years with acute or convalescent COVID-19.

The chain couples TRBV9 to TRBJ1-2; D might be TRBD1 (5 bases). Germline V CDR1 and CDR2: SGDLS, YYNGEE. This CDR3 region has 14 residues. The V gene lost 4 bases and the J gene lost 4 bases, with 14 bases spanning the gap. The CDR3 DNA is TGTGCCAGCAGCCCGTTTTGGGGCGGCTATGGCTACACCTTC. Encoded protein: CASSPFWGGYGYTF.

This clone was recorded only once. V gene TRBV7-2 combines with J gene TRBJ2-1, with 8 nucleotides matching TRBD1. From germline, CDR1 is SGHTA and CDR2 FQGNSA. V dropped 6 bases and J dropped 5; count of bases not matched to a gene: 6. The CDR3 length is 14 residues. As DNA, the CDR3 is TGTGCCAGCAGTGGTGGACAGGGTAACAATGAGCAGTTCTTC. Translating gives CASSGGQGNNEQFF.

The chain links TRBV3-1 (or the pseudogene TRBV3-2) to TRBJ2-7; D is uncertain. V was cut by 0 bases and J by 1 base, with 7 bases left in between. Germline V gene sequence: CDR1 LGHDT, CDR2 YNNKEL (reference sequence). The CDR3 has 14 amino acids. The CDR3 protein is CASSQESPSYEQYF. CDR3 in DNA: TGTGCCAGCAGCCAAGAAAGCCCGTCCTACGAGCAGTACTTC.

This clone was seen just once. This chain links TRBV12-3 or TRBV12-4 with TRBJ2-7; 9 bases align to TRBD1. V was clipped by 7 bases and J by 2 bases; unmatched bases: 3. This CDR3 is 13 amino acids long. For the CDR3, the DNA is TGTGCCAGCACCCGGGACAGGGCCTACGAGCAGTACTTC. This sequence encodes CASTRDRAYEQYF.

This clone has a handful of counts. The CDR3 loop is CASRLSGGDYNEQFF. The CDR3 bases are TGTGCCAGCAGACTGAGCGGGGGGGATTACAATGAGCAGTTCTTC. V usage is TRBV7-9 and J usage is TRBJ2-1; 10 bases are a match to TRBD2. CDR1 and CDR2 (germline): SEHNR, FQNEAQ (reference sequence). J was trimmed by 4 bases and V by 6 bases; bases with no gene match: 6. CDR3 length: 15 amino acids.

This chain links TRBV9 with TRBJ2-7, with a possible D match to TRBD1 (6 bases). Per the germline V gene, CDR1 is SGDLS and CDR2 is YYNGEE. This CDR3 comprises 14 residues. Deletions cut 0 bases from V and 2 bases from J, with 9 bases between. Written as DNA, the CDR3 is TGTGCCAGCAGCGTAGGGACAGCTACCTACGAGCAGTACTTC. It translates to CASSVGTATYEQYF.

The rearrangement uses TRBV4-2 and TRBJ1-4; the match to TRBD1 covers 8 bases. The V segment lost 5 bases and the J segment 4 bases; nucleotides outside the gene matches: 3. CDR1 and CDR2 from the germline V gene are LGHNA and YNFKEQ. This CDR3 is built from 14 residues. CDR3 sequence reads: CASSGQGDNEKLFF. For the CDR3, the DNA is TGTGCCAGCAGCGGACAGGGCGATAATGAAAAACTGTTTTTT.

V and J are TRBV29-1 and TRBJ1-1; D uncertain. V lost 4 bases and J 4 bases, leaving 10 bases between the germline ends. CDR1 and CDR2 from the germline V gene are SQVTM and ANQGSEA. This CDR3 contains 12 residues. CDR3 nucleotide sequence: TGCAGCGTTGTATCTTCGGGCACTGAAGCTTTCTTT. It translates to CSVVSSGTEAFF.

This clone occurred once. This chain links TRBV9 with TRBJ1-2; no firm D call. This CDR3 has 13 amino acids. Germline CDR1 is SGDLS and CDR2 is YYNGEE. V was cut by 0 bases and J by 6 bases, with 9 bases left in between. The CDR3 coding sequence is TGTGCCAGCAGCGTAGGGCAGTTAAATGGCTACACCTTC. It specifies CASSVGQLNGYTF.

The gene calls are TRBV27 and TRBJ1-5, with a possible D match to TRBD1 (6 bases). The CDR3 loop spans 14 amino acids. The germline V gene encodes CDR1 MNHEY and CDR2 SMNVEV (reference sequence). The V end lost 4 bases, the J end lost 6 bases, and 13 bases lay between the germline ends. The CDR3 loop reads CASSSLTGTQPQHF. CDR3 bases: TGTGCCAGCAGTTCTTTAACAGGGACTCAGCCCCAGCATTTT.

The genes are TRBV2 and TRBJ2-5, with D maybe TRBD2 (5 bases). This CDR3 comprises 18 residues. Germline V gene sequence: CDR1 SNHLY, CDR2 FYNNEI. Deletions cut 0 bases from V and 0 bases from J, with 17 bases between. CDR3 nucleotide sequence: TGTGCCAGCAGTGAAGCGCTTCGAGGAGGAAGGTACCAAGAGACCCAGTACTTC. Translating it yields CASSEALRGGRYQETQYF.

Concerning this clone: In the same sample, other DNA sequences code for this CDR3. The rearrangement joins TRBV3-1 (or the pseudogene TRBV3-2) to TRBJ1-2; TRBD1 aligns across 8 bases. V was clipped by 3 bases and J by 2 bases; unmatched bases: 2. CDR1 LGHDT and CDR2 YNNKEL come from the germline V gene (reference sequence). CDR3 length: 14 amino acids. DNA of the CDR3: TGTGCCAGCAGCCAGGACAGGGTAAACTATGGCTACACCTTC. Its translation: CASSQDRVNYGYTF.

This rearrangement joins TRBV18 to TRBJ2-3; 10 nucleotides agree with TRBD2. Germline CDR1 reads KGHSH; CDR2 reads LQKENI. This CDR3 region has 15 residues. V trimming: 3 bases; J trimming: 8 bases; junction bases outside the gene matches: 8. The CDR3: CASSPTLAGEITQYF. The CDR3 DNA reads TGTGCCAGCTCACCCACCCTAGCGGGGGAGATTACGCAGTATTTT.